The clone carrying this T cell receptor (beta chain) has a handful of counts. The antigen remains undetermined. The record originates from a study of T-cell reconstitution after alpha-beta-depleted transplantation in children. Trimming stripped 2 bases from V and 4 bases from J, with 7 bases between. The CDR3 runs to 12 residues. The germline CDR1 and CDR2 sequences are SQVTM and ANQGSEA. Whole-study results and caveats: Several hundred expanded graft clones reportedly were the source of alpha-beta T cells about two months after transplant. Surviving recipient T cells and thymic progenitors underlay high day-60 TCRbeta diversity in some patients. The authors attributed T-cell counts and diversity one year after transplant mostly to newly produced T cells.

The authors prepared the TCRbeta library with unique molecular identifiers. One entry per CDR3 protein, called by TCRdb with MiXCR from the PCR reads. The repertoire consists of fewer than 450,000 distinct CDR3 sequences, with around 15% occurring once and the leading ten covering just over 40%. The clonotype comes from a male patient between 2 and 9 years old who had a stem cell transplant for acute lymphoblastic leukemia, so the T cells may come from the graft donor. The chain uses TRBV29-1 and TRBJ2-3; D is unresolved. The sequenced sample was PBMCs, mostly from graft donor cells, obtained 360 days after TCRalphabeta/CD19-depleted stem cell transplant. The CDR3 region is CSVEKDSDTQYF. The CDR3, as DNA: TGCAGCGTTGAAAAGGATTCAGATACGCAGTATTTT.